This T cell receptor (beta chain) was retrieved from a study of blood T cell repertoires in COVID-19. Study context: Specimens from acute and convalescent COVID-19 originated in the United States, Italy and Spain. PBMCs, B-cell-depleted T cells, or T cells were the source of the cDNA or gDNA that made up the material.

V lost 2 bases and J 0 bases, leaving 8 bases between the germline ends. CDR3 length: 16 amino acids. CDR1 is MDHEN, CDR2 SYDVKM, per germline. This clone was counted between two and nine times. In the study's own analysis: From reference gene primer amplification, estimates of nucleated cell counts were derived. Here immunoSEQ multiplex PCR was the method, and the copy in TCRdb shows in-frame clones only, minus some. V and J calls and clone size are given by that table; D and trimming were obtained from the DNA. Of nearly 30,000 clones in the sample, roughly 80% are singletons; the top ten hold more than 40%.

The clonotype comes from a woman in her 70s with acute or convalescent COVID-19. The material sequenced was peripheral blood. This chain links TRBV28 with TRBJ2-6; D uncertain. CDR3 residues: CASSLTGDSGANVLTF. CDR3 in DNA: TGTGCCAGCAGTTTAACGGGTGACTCTGGGGCCAACGTCCTGACTTTC. The entire variable domain, with the rest obtained from reference TRBV28 and TRBJ2-6, is as follows: DVKVTQSSRYLVKRTGEKVFLECVQDMDHENMFWYRQDPGLGLRLIYFSYDVKMKEKGDIPEGYSVSREKKERFSLILESASTNQTSMYLCASSLTGDSGANVLTFGAGSRLTVL.